What follows are 10 T cell receptor beta chains derived from one specimen sequenced in a study of T-cell reconstitution after alpha-beta-depleted transplantation in children. Preparation of the TCRbeta library involved a method that used unique molecular identifiers. One entry per CDR3 protein, called by TCRdb with MiXCR from the PCR reads. The data contain roughly 310,000 distinct CDR3 sequences, 23% of them singletons. The sample was PBMCs, mostly from graft donor cells, taken 180 days after TCRalphabeta/CD19-depleted stem cell transplant. The receptors originated from a male patient younger than 18 who had a stem cell transplant for acute lymphoblastic leukemia, so the T cells may come from the graft donor.

The chain carries TRBV4-3 and TRBJ2-2; 7 bases agree with TRBD1. Germline CDR1 LGHNA, CDR2 YSLEER. The J segment lost 1 base and the V segment lost 0 bases, leaving 11 bases of the junction unmatched. The CDR3 has 19 amino acids. The CDR3 sequence is CASSQESDWWTGNTGELFF. The CDR3 DNA reads TGCGCCAGCAGCCAAGAATCCGATTGGTGGACAGGGAACACCGGGGAGCTGTTTTTT.

This clonotype showed up just a few times. The chain combines TRBV27 with TRBJ2-5, with 9 bases fitting TRBD2. The V segment lost 4 bases and the J segment 0 bases; nucleotides outside the gene matches: 6. CDR1 and CDR2 from the germline V gene are MNHEY and SMNVEV (reference sequence). The CDR3 loop spans 16 amino acids. In DNA form, the CDR3 reads TGTGCCAGCAGTTCCCTAGCGGGAAGAGACCAAGAGACCCAGTACTTC. This gives the protein CASSSLAGRDQETQYF.

This chain links TRBV7-3 with TRBJ2-3; 8 nucleotides line up with TRBD2. Per germline, CDR1 SGHTA and CDR2 FQGTGA. The CDR3 runs 15 residues. J lost 8 bases, V lost 1 base, and 8 bases had no gene match. The CDR3 nucleotides are TGTGCCAGCAGCTTAAACCTAGCGGGCCACGGTACGCAGTATTTT. This sequence encodes CASSLNLAGHGTQYF.

The V call is TRBV18, the J call TRBJ1-1; D not certain. V lost 3 bases and J lost 5, with 16 bases in between. CDR1 is KGHSH and CDR2 is LQKENI in the germline V gene. The CDR3 sequence is 15 residues long. CDR3 loop: CASSPRLWLETEAFF. CDR3 nucleotide sequence: TGTGCCAGCTCACCCCGATTATGGTTAGAGACTGAAGCTTTCTTT. Based on the CDR3 plus reference TRBV18 and TRBJ1-1, the full variable domain is NAGVMQNPRHLVRRRGQEARLRCSPMKGHSHVYWYRQLPEEGLKFMVYLQKENIIDESGMPKERFSAEFPKEGPSILRIQQVVRGDSAAYFCASSPRLWLETEAFFGQGTRLTVV.

This clonotype was detected many times. This rearrangement joins TRBV4-1 to TRBJ2-1; D unclear. From germline, CDR1 is MGHRA and CDR2 YSYEKL. There are 16 residues in the CDR3. V was pared by 1 base and J by 0 bases, with 10 bases between. CDR3 DNA: TGCGCCAGCAGCCAAGGGGTCGGCCGCTCCTACAATGAGCAGTTCTTC. This sequence encodes CASSQGVGRSYNEQFF.

The chain links TRBV3-1 to TRBJ2-7, with a possible D match to TRBD2 (5 bases). V was clipped by 6 bases and J by 3 bases, with 12 bases between them. Germline-derived CDR1 and CDR2 are LGHDT and YNNKEL (reference sequence). The CDR3 spans 13 residues. CDR3 residues: CASRSSGDYEQYF. CDR3 bases: TGTGCCAGCAGGTCCTCCGGGGACTACGAGCAGTACTTC.

This clonotype has a count of ten or more. The V gene is TRBV5-1, the J gene TRBJ2-5; D gene unclear. Germline CDR1 reads SGHRS; CDR2 reads YFSETQ. The CDR3 is made up of 12 amino acids. The V and J ends lost 1 base and 5 bases respectively, with 6 bases between them. This CDR3 is CASSLLLETQYF. CDR3 nucleotide sequence: TGCGCCAGCAGCTTGTTGTTGGAGACCCAGTACTTC.

The gene calls are TRBV5-8 and TRBJ1-4; D possibly corresponds to TRBD1 (6 bases). V was trimmed by 2 bases and J by 3 bases, leaving 17 bases between them. CDR3 size: 17 residues. Germline lookup yields CDR1 SGHTS and CDR2 YDEGEE. CDR3 in DNA: TGTGCCAGCAGCTTAAGGACAGCCGGTGGTGCTAATGAAAAACTGTTTTTT. This gives the protein CASSLRTAGGANEKLFF. Looking up the rest from reference TRBV5-8 and TRBJ1-4 gives the full variable domain: EAGVTQSPTHLIKTRGQQATLRCSPISGHTSVYWYQQALGLGLQFLLWYDEGEERNRGNFPPRFSGRQFPNYSSELNVNALELEDSALYLCASSLRTAGGANEKLFFGSGTQLSVL.

This clonotype turned up a few times. The V gene is TRBV7-9, the J gene TRBJ2-7; perhaps TRBD2 as D (6 bases). CDR1 is SEHNR, CDR2 FQNEAQ, per germline (reference sequence). The CDR3 is 17 amino acids. With 0 bases removed from V and 3 bases from J, the gap between germline ends came to 18 bases. DNA of the CDR3: TGTGCCAGCAGCTTAGCAGGATTGGCGGGGAATGTCTACGAGCAGTACTTC. It translates to CASSLAGLAGNVYEQYF.

The CDR3, as DNA: TGCGCCAGCAGCTTGCTCTCCGGGACGGGCACAGATACGCAGTATTTT. Translation gives CASSLLSGTGTDTQYF. The J gene is TRBJ2-3, the V gene TRBV5-1, with D tentatively TRBD1 or TRBD2 (5 bases each). Deletions cut 1 base from V and 1 base from J, with 13 bases between. Germline V gene lookup returns CDR1 SGHRS and CDR2 YFSETQ. This CDR3 spans 16 amino acids.